This TCR beta chain was captured by sequencing in a study of beta chain features in type 1 diabetes. About the research overall: Patients were similar to healthy donors in age and gender (as well as in cell yields). Study-wide findings and caveats: There were fewer insertions and more deletions at the VDJ junctions of type 1 diabetes patients. Shortening of TCRB CDR3s, moderate but significant, appeared in all four CD4+ subsets of Type 1 diabetes patients. Any HLA-type effect on TCRB rearrangement remained unresolved here.

Purity exceeded 98% in all sorted populations. The isolated RNA, all of it, was reverse transcribed, so expressed TCRB transcripts were what got sequenced. Assay: immunoSEQ multiplex PCR; the TCRdb copy retains only in-frame clones and omits some. The table records 300,000 to 450,000 clones, over 10% of them present only once. This clone was recorded a few times. Its cognate antigen is unknown. The V gene's germline CDR1 is LGHNA and CDR2 YSLEER. With 6 bases removed from V and 1 base from J, the gap between germline ends came to 9 bases. The CDR3 extends over 14 amino acids. The specimen sequenced was naive CD4+ T cells from blood. This sequence was found in a woman between 18 and 29 years old with type 1 diabetes. The chain is built from TRBV4-3 and TRBJ2-2; D is perhaps TRBD1 (5 bases). As DNA, the CDR3 is TGCGCCAGCAGACAGGACGGGAACACCGGGGAGCTGTTTTTT. Protein: CASRQDGNTGELFF.